The 28 T cell receptor beta chains given below trace back to one sample, sequenced in a study of blood T cells in healthy people across ages. Using a J-beta primer mix together with a sample-barcoded 5' primer, a second PCR was run for roughly 7 to 12 cycles. One entry per CDR3 protein results from TCRdb running MiXCR on the 5' RACE reads. The table records 650,000 to 800,000 distinct CDR3 sequences, about 50% of them present only once. Sample: blood. The receptors were sampled from a woman aged 80 or older in good health.

A remark on this clonotype: Given a much more abundant clone one base away, this may be a read error. The chain recombines TRBV5-1 with TRBJ2-7, with D maybe TRBD1 (6 bases). Germline V gives CDR1 SGHRS, CDR2 YFSETQ. The length of the CDR3 is 14 residues. CDR3 coding DNA: TGCGCCAGCAACTTGACAGGCCCATCGTACGAGCAGTACTTC. This sequence encodes CASNLTGPSYEQYF.

As for this clonotype: This may be a read error, as it is one base from a much larger clone. The CDR3 region has the DNA TGTGCCAGCTACGGGGTGGGCCCTAACAATGAGCAGTTCTTC. This translates into CASYGVGPNNEQFF. This sequence joins TRBV2 and TRBJ2-1; maybe TRBD2 (5 bases). Germline values: CDR1 SNHLY, CDR2 FYNNEI. CDR3 size: 14 residues. The ends were cut back, 8 bases at V and 5 bases at J, with 16 bases in the middle.

In this sample, this clonotype turned up once. The chain joins TRBV3-1 to TRBJ2-7, with D perhaps matching TRBD2 (5 bases). Germline V gives CDR1 LGHDT, CDR2 YNNKEL (reference sequence). The CDR3 is 16 amino acids. Deletions cut 4 bases from V and 7 bases from J, with 23 bases between. The CDR3 reads CASSPRGLLAAPEQYF. The CDR3 DNA reads TGTGCCAGCAGCCCCCGAGGGCTTCTAGCAGCCCCTGAGCAGTACTTC.

At least ten counts were recorded for this clonotype. The chain recombines TRBV29-1 with TRBJ2-3, with D perhaps assigned TRBD1 or TRBD2 (5 bases each). The V end lost 5 bases, the J end lost 1 base, and 10 bases lay between the germline ends. CDR3 length: 13 residues. The germline V gene encodes CDR1 SQVTM and CDR2 ANQGSEA. CDR3: CSVLARGTDTQYF. The CDR3 bases are TGCAGCGTTCTAGCCAGGGGCACAGATACGCAGTATTTT.

The chain employs TRBV27 and TRBJ2-5; D remains unclear. The germline V gene encodes CDR1 MNHEY and CDR2 SMNVEV (reference sequence). V lost 5 bases to trimming and J lost 2 bases, with 18 bases between them. The length of the CDR3 is 16 residues. The CDR3 region has the DNA TGTGCCAGCAGTCCCTCTCTAGGGATCCTACAAGAGACCCAGTACTTC. Amino acids: CASSPSLGILQETQYF.

The chain employs TRBV27 and TRBJ2-7; D unclear. Germline V gene sequence: CDR1 MNHEY, CDR2 SMNVEV (reference sequence). This CDR3 has 14 amino acids. Trimming took off 3 bases at V and 7 bases at J, with 16 bases between the two ends. The CDR3 nucleotides are TGTGCCAGCAGTTTTACCTACAGATCGACAGAGCAGTACTTC. As protein: CASSFTYRSTEQYF.

This clonotype has a count of ten or more. This chain links TRBV12-3 or TRBV12-4 with TRBJ2-1; possibly TRBD2 for D (5 bases). The CDR3 totals 16 residues. Trimming took off 5 bases at V and 9 bases at J, with 23 bases between the two ends. The CDR3 loop reads CASSEEVARVGGEQFF. DNA for the CDR3: TGTGCCAGCAGTGAGGAGGTAGCTCGTGTTGGCGGTGAGCAGTTCTTC.

Notes on this clonotype: Germline is not matched at one junction end, which may reflect a read error. The rearrangement links TRBV9 to TRBJ2-1; unclear D gene. Germline CDR1 and CDR2: SGDLS and YYNGEE. The CDR3 has 15 amino acids. The CDR3 coding sequence is TGTGCCTGCAGCGTAGCCCCCGGTGAGGCCGGCGAGCAGTTCTTC. Protein: CACSVAPGEAGEQFF.

Worth noting for this clonotype: This sequence may be a read error, since a much larger clone differs from it by one base. The rearrangement uses TRBV5-1 and TRBJ2-1; 11 bases are a match to TRBD2. The CDR3 contains 15 residues. V lost 5 bases to trimming and J lost 8 bases; unmatched junction nucleotides: 9. Germline V gene sequence: CDR1 SGHRS, CDR2 YFSETQ. The CDR3 nucleotides are TGCGCCAGCAGGTTTGTAGCGGGAGGGCCCGATGAGCAGTTCTTC. Its protein is CASRFVAGGPDEQFF.

This clonotype was seen only a few times. The genes are TRBV25-1 and TRBJ1-1, with D uncertain. V gave up 3 bases and J gave up 3 bases, with 11 bases separating them. Germline V gene data show CDR1 as MGHDK and CDR2 as SYGVNS. The CDR3 sequence is 14 residues long. This CDR3 reads CASSDLTRDTEAFF. CDR3 in DNA: TGTGCCAGCAGTGACCTGACTCGGGACACTGAAGCTTTCTTT.

In this sample, this clonotype turned up a few times. The chain uses TRBV5-1 and TRBJ2-7; the match to TRBD1 covers 7 bases. The trim removed 4 bases at V and 4 bases at J, leaving 11 bases unmatched. This CDR3 spans 15 amino acids. Germline values: CDR1 SGHRS, CDR2 YFSETQ. CDR3 in DNA: TGCGCCAGCAGCCCGACAGGGTTCGGCCTTTACGAGCAGTACTTC. Its protein is CASSPTGFGLYEQYF.

There are many counts of this clonotype. The genes are TRBV6-2 or TRBV6-3 and TRBJ2-7, with no clear D. The CDR3 consists of 12 residues. Trimming shortened V by 7 bases and J by 3 bases, and 10 bases separated the two germline ends. Germline CDR1 is MNHEY and CDR2 is SVGEGT. The CDR3 DNA follows: TGTGCCAGCACCGGACCTAACTACGAGCAGTACTTC. Its translation: CASTGPNYEQYF.

This clonotype is a singleton in its sample. The chain has TRBV10-3 and TRBJ1-1, with 7 nucleotides matching TRBD1. V lost 6 bases and J lost 4; bases outside the gene matches: 5. The CDR3 has 13 residues. The germline CDR1 and CDR2 sequences are ENHRY and SYGVKD. In DNA, the CDR3 is TGTGCCATCAGCGTACAGGGGATCACTGAAGCTTTCTTT. Amino acid sequence: CAISVQGITEAFF.

This clonotype was counted a few times. J is TRBJ1-2 and V is TRBV12-3 or TRBV12-4; D is unclear. The V end lost 5 bases, the J end lost 7 bases, and 14 bases lay between the germline ends. The CDR3 sequence is 13 residues long. CDR3 coding DNA: TGTGCCAGCAGTGTAGGACCGCGACGTGGCTACACCTTC. Amino acid sequence: CASSVGPRRGYTF.

With regard to this clonotype: This may be a read error, as it is one base from a much larger clone. The chain combines TRBV20-1 with TRBJ2-3, with TRBD1 matching 9 bases. The CDR3 contains 15 residues. The V gene's germline CDR1 is DFQATT and CDR2 SNEGSKA (reference sequence). The CDR3 DNA reads TGCAGTGCTAGAGTCCAGACAGGGGGGACAGATACGCGGTATTTT. Its translation: CSARVQTGGTDTRYF.

CDR3 nucleotides: TGCAGCGTCTCCGGGGAGGCCTCCTACAATGAGCAGTTCTTC. Residues: CSVSGEASYNEQFF. The genes are TRBV29-1 and TRBJ2-1; TRBD2 is a possible D gene (6 bases). In germline, CDR1 is SQVTM, CDR2 ANQGSEA. This CDR3 is 14 amino acids long. Trimming cost V 6 bases and J 0 bases, with 12 bases left between them.

The chain uses TRBV18 and TRBJ2-3; TRBD1 matches at 9 bases. J lost 4 bases, V lost 2 bases, and 4 bases had no gene match. The germline V gene encodes CDR1 KGHSH and CDR2 LQKENI. The CDR3 has 15 residues. The CDR3 here is CASSPETGGSDTQYF. In nucleotides, the CDR3 is TGTGCCAGCTCACCAGAGACAGGGGGTTCAGATACGCAGTATTTT. Based on the CDR3 plus reference TRBV18 and TRBJ2-3, the full variable domain is NAGVMQNPRHLVRRRGQEARLRCSPMKGHSHVYWYRQLPEEGLKFMVYLQKENIIDESGMPKERFSAEFPKEGPSILRIQQVVRGDSAAYFCASSPETGGSDTQYFGPGTRLTVL.

The gene calls are TRBV27 and TRBJ2-3; the D is unclear. This CDR3 comprises 14 residues. Trimming pared 5 bases from V and 1 base from J, leaving 10 bases between. Per germline, CDR1 MNHEY and CDR2 SMNVEV (reference sequence). CDR3 in amino acids: CASSNLRGTDTQYF. In DNA, the CDR3 is TGTGCCAGCAGTAACCTCCGCGGCACAGATACGCAGTATTTT.

V is TRBV10-3 and J is TRBJ2-4, with D maybe TRBD2 (6 bases). The DNA end is a closer match to TRBJ2-7, so the J assignment may be wrong. The CDR3 runs 15 residues. CDR1 is ENHRY and CDR2 is SYGVKD in the germline V gene. This CDR3 is CAISESTAGTYEQYF. The CDR3 nucleotides read TGTGCCATCAGTGAGTCGACGGCGGGGACCTACGAGCAGTACTTC.

On this clonotype: With a much larger clone just one base away, this may be a read error. The chain combines TRBV7-2 with TRBJ1-5, with unresolved D. The CDR3 has 12 residues. In germline, CDR1 is SGHTA, CDR2 FQGNSA. Trimming stripped 6 bases from V and 3 bases from J, with 6 bases between. The CDR3 loop is CASRGINQPQHF. The CDR3 nucleotides read TGTGCCAGCAGGGGGATCAATCAGCCCCAGCATTTT.

The chain uses TRBV12-3 or TRBV12-4 and TRBJ1-2, with TRBD1 as a possible D gene (6 bases). V was cut by 1 base and J by 8 bases, with 14 bases left in between. This CDR3 region has 14 residues. CDR3 sequence (DNA): TGTGCCAGCAGTTTAGGGACAGAACTATGGGGCTACACCTTC. Amino acid sequence: CASSLGTELWGYTF.

The chain joins TRBV5-1 to TRBJ2-4; perhaps TRBD2 as D (6 bases). The J call may be faulty, since TRBJ2-7 better matches the DNA end. Per the germline V gene, CDR1 is SGHRS and CDR2 is YFSETQ. This CDR3 region has 12 residues. CDR3 loop: CASSAPGVEQYF. CDR3 bases: TGCGCCAGCAGTGCCCCGGGGGTCGAGCAGTACTTC.

Remarks on this clonotype: This may stem from a read error, because a much larger clone lies one nucleotide away. As DNA, the CDR3 is TGTGCCAGCAGTTTACTAGGACGGGGCTACACCTTC. Its translation: CASSLLGRGYTF. The chain recombines TRBV28 with TRBJ1-2; D unresolved. Germline CDR1 reads MDHEN; CDR2 reads SYDVKM. Trimming removed 2 bases from V and 8 bases from J, with 9 bases in between. The CDR3 is 12 residues long.

The rearrangement joins TRBV28 to TRBJ2-7; 10 positions match TRBD1. This CDR3 comprises 15 residues. The V gene's germline CDR1 is MDHEN and CDR2 SYDVKM. Unmatched junction bases numbered 8, after V lost 6 bases and J lost 3 bases. CDR3 in DNA: TGTGCCAGCAGCCCTTGGACAGGGGGTGACTACGAGCAGTACTTC. Protein product: CASSPWTGGDYEQYF.

Ten or more counts support this clonotype. The V and J genes are TRBV5-1 and TRBJ2-3, with TRBD2 matching over 9 bases. CDR3 size: 15 residues. Losses at the gene ends were 5 bases for V and 2 bases for J; bases not matched to a gene: 6. Germline lookup yields CDR1 SGHRS and CDR2 YFSETQ. This CDR3 is CASRVAGDTTDTQYF. CDR3 bases: TGCGCCAGCAGAGTAGCGGGAGACACCACAGATACGCAGTATTTT.

To note about this clonotype: Given a much more abundant clone one base away, this may be a read error. The chain has TRBV27 and TRBJ2-1; 7 positions agree with TRBD2. Germline assignment: CDR1 MNHEY and CDR2 SMNVEV (reference sequence). The CDR3 runs 16 residues. Trimming took 5 bases from V and 5 from J; bases not matched to a gene: 12. CDR3 nucleotide sequence: TGTGCCAGCAGTAGCCTGGGACGAGCGGGAAACAATGAGCAGTTCTTC. Amino acids: CASSSLGRAGNNEQFF.

This clonotype was seen only a few times. The genes are TRBV28 and TRBJ1-1, with unresolved D. V shed 6 bases and J shed 8 bases, with 10 bases lying between them. Germline CDR1 reads MDHEN; CDR2 reads SYDVKM. This CDR3 comprises 11 residues. DNA of the CDR3: TGTGCCAGCAGCCCGTGGGGAGAAGCTTTCTTT. This codes for CASSPWGEAFF. Full variable domain (outside the CDR3, taken from reference TRBV28 and TRBJ1-1): DVKVTQSSRYLVKRTGEKVFLECVQDMDHENMFWYRQDPGLGLRLIYFSYDVKMKEKGDIPEGYSVSREKKERFSLILESASTNQTSMYLCASSPWGEAFFGQGTRLTVV.

This clonotype was counted ten times or more. The chain couples TRBV7-3 to TRBJ2-1, with 8 bases matching TRBD1. Germline-derived CDR1 and CDR2 are SGHTA and FQGTGA. The CDR3 length is 15 residues. V lost 4 bases, J lost 5 bases, and 7 bases stayed unmatched. The CDR3: CASSSSRTGNNEQFF. CDR3 nucleotides: TGTGCCAGCAGCTCCTCTAGGACAGGGAACAATGAGCAGTTCTTC.